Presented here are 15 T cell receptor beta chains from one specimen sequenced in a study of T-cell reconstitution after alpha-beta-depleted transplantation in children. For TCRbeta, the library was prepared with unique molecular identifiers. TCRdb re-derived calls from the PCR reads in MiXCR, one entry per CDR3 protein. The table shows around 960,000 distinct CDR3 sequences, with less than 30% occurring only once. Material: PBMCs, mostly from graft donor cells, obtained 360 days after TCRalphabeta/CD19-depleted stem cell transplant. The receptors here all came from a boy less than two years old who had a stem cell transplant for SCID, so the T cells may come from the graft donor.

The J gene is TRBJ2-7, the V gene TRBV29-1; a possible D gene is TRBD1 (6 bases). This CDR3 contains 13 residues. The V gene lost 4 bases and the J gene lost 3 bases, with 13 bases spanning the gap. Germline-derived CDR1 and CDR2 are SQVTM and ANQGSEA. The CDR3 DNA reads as TGCAGCGTTGGAGGACAGTCGGGCTACGAGCAGTACTTC. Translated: CSVGGQSGYEQYF.

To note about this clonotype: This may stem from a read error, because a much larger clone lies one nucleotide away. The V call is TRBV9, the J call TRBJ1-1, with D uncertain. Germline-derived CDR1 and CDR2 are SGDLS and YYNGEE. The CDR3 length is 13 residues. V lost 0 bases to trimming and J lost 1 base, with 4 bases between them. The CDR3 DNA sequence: TGTGCCAGCAGCGTAGTCCCGAACACTGAAGCTTTCTTT. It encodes CASSVVPNTEAFF.

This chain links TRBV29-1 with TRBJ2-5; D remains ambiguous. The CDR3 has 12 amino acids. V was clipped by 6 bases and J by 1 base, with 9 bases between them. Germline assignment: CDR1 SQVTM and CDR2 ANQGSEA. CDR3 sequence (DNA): TGCAGCGTCGGACCGGCCCAAGAGACCCAGTACTTC. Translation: CSVGPAQETQYF.

The CDR3, as DNA: TGTGCCAGCAGCGTAGGAGATCATCCCTACGAGCAGTACTTC. The encoded protein is CASSVGDHPYEQYF. The chain carries TRBV9 and TRBJ2-7; D is ambiguous. CDR1 is SGDLS, CDR2 YYNGEE, per germline. The CDR3 contains 14 residues. V shed 0 bases and J shed 2 bases, with 9 bases lying between them.

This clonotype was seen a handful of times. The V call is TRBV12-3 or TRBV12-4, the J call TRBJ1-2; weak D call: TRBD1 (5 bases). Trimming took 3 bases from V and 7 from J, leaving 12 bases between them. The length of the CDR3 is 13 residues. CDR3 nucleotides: TGTGCCAGCAGTTTCCGGGGCCCCCCTGGCTACACCTTC. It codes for CASSFRGPPGYTF.

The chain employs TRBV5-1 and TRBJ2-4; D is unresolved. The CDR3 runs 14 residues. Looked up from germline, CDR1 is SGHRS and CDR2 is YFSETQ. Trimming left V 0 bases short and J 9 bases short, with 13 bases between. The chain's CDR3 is CASSLVAGQGIQYF. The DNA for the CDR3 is TGCGCCAGCAGCTTGGTTGCAGGCCAAGGCATTCAGTACTTC.

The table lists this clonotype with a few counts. Here the CDR3 DNA reads TGTGCCAGCAGCTTATTGCACCTTGAAGCTTTCTTT. Protein product: CASSLLHLEAFF. The chain couples TRBV7-2 to TRBJ1-1; unclear D gene. Germline V gene lookup returns CDR1 SGHTA and CDR2 FQGNSA. V lost 2 bases and J lost 7, with 8 bases in between. The CDR3 covers 12 residues.

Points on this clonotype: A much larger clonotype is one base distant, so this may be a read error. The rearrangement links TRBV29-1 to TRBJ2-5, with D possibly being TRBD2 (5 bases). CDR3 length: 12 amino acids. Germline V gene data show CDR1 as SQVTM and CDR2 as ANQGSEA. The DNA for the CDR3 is TGCGGCGTTGACCTAGCCAGAGAGACCCAGTACTTC. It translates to CGVDLARETQYF. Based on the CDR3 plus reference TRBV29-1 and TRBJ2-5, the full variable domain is SAVISQKPSRDICQRGTSLTIQCQVDSQVTMMFWYRQQPGQSLTLIATANQGSEATYESGFVIDKFPISRPNLTFSTLTVSNMSPEDSSIYLCGVDLARETQYFGPGTRLLVL.

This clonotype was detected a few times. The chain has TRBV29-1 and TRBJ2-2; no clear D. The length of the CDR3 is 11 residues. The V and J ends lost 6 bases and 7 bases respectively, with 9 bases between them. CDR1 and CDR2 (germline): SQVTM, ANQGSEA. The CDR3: CSVVDGGELFF. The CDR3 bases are TGCAGCGTGGTCGATGGCGGGGAGCTGTTTTTT.

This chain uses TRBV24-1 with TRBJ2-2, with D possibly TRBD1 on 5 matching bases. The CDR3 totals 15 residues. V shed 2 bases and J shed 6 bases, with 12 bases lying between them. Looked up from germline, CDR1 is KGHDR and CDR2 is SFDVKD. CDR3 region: CATSDSQGLAGELFF. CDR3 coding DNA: TGTGCCACCAGTGATTCGCAGGGTTTGGCCGGGGAGCTGTTTTTT.

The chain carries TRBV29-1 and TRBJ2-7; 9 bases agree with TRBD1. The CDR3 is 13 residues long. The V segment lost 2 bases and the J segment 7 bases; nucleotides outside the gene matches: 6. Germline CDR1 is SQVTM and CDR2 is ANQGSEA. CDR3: CSVERDRVGEQYF. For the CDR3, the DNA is TGCAGCGTTGAAAGGGACAGGGTAGGAGAGCAGTACTTC.

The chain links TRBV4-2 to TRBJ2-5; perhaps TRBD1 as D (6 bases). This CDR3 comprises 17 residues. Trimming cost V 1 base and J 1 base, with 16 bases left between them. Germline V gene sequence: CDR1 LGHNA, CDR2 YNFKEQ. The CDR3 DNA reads TGTGCCAGCAGCCAAGGTTCCCAGGGGACCGCCCAAGAGACCCAGTACTTC. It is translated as CASSQGSQGTAQETQYF.

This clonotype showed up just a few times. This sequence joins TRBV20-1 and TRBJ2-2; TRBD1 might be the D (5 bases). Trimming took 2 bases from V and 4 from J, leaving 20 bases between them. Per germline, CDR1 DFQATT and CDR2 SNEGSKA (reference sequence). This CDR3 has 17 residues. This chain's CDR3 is CSARFGIGDRSTGELFF. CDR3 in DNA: TGCAGTGCTAGATTTGGAATAGGGGATCGGAGCACCGGGGAGCTGTTTTTT.

The CDR3 region has the DNA TGCGCCAGCAGCCCCTCCGGGACAACCCTCTACAATGAGCAGTTCTTC. Translated: CASSPSGTTLYNEQFF. V usage is TRBV5-1 and J usage is TRBJ2-1; perhaps TRBD1 as D (6 bases). The germline V gene encodes CDR1 SGHRS and CDR2 YFSETQ. This CDR3 has 16 residues. The ends were cut back, 4 bases at V and 3 bases at J, with 17 bases in the middle.

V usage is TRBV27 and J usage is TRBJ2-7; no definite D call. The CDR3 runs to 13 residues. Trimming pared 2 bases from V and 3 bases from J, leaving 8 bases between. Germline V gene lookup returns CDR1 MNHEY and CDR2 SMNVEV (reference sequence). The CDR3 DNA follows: TGTGCCAGCAGTTTAACCGTATACTACGAGCAGTACTTC. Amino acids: CASSLTVYYEQYF.